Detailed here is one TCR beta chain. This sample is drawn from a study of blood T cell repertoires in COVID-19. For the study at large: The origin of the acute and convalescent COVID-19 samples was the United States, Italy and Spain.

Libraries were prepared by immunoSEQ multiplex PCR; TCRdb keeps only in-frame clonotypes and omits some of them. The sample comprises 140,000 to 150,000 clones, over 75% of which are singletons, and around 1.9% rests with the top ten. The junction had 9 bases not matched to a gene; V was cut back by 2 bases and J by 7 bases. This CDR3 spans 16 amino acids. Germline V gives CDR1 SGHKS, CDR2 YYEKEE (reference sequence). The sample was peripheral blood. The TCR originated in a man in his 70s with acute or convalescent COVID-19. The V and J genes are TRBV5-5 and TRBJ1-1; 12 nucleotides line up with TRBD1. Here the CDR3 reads CASSLGPGTGGGEAFF. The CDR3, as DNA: TGTGCCAGCAGCTTAGGTCCCGGGACAGGGGGCGGTGAAGCTTTCTTT.